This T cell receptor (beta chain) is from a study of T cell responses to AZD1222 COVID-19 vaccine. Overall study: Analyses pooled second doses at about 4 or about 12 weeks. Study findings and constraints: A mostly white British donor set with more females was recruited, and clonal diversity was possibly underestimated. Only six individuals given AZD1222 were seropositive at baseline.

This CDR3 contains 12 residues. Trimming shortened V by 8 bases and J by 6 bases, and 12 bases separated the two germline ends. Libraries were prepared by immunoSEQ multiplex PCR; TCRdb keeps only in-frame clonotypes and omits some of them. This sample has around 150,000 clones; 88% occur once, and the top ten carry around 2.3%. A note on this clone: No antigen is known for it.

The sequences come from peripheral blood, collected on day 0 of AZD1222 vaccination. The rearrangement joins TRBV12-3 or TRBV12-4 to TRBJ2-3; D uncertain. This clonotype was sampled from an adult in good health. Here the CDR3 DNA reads TGTGCCAGCGGTGAGGTTCGGGATACGCAGTATTTT. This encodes CASGEVRDTQYF.